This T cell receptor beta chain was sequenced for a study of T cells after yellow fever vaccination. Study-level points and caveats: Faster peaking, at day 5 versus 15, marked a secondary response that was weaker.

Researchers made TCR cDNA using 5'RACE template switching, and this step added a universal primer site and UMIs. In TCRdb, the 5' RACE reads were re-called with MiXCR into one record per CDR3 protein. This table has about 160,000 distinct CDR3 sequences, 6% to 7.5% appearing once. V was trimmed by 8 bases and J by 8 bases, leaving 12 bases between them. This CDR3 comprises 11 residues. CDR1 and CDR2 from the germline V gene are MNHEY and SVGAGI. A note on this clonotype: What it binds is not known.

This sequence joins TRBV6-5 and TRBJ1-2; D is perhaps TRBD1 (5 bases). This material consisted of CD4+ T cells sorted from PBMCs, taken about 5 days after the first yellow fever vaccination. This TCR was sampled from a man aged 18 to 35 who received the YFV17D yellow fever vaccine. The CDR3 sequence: CASYGARGYTF. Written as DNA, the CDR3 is TGTGCCAGCTATGGGGCGCGGGGCTACACCTTC.